A selection of T cell receptor beta chains follows, all from one sample in a study of T cell responses to AZD1222 COVID-19 vaccine. Measured with immunoSEQ multiplex PCR; TCRdb has only the in-frame clones, and not every one. Counted here are 90,000 to 150,000 clones, 85% to 90% occurring once; the ten biggest clones make up 15% to 20%. This material consisted of peripheral blood, taken 28 days after the second AZD1222 dose. These receptors all stem from an adult who received the AZD1222 COVID-19 vaccine. Both conserved end residues are part of each CDR3. The D gene is left open where the match is weak. Size is omitted from some rows. Given values are once, few, many or a class for expanded clones.

D gene: TRBD1; J gene: TRBJ1-3; V gene: TRBV28; clone size: -; CDR3 DNA: TGTGCCAGCAGTTCAGAGACAGGGGTAAACACCATATATTTT; CDR3 protein: CASSSETGVNTIYF
D gene: TRBD1; J gene: TRBJ1-2; V gene: TRBV18; clone size: few; CDR3 DNA: TGTGCCAGCTCACCATCAGACAGGGCCGGGGGTAACTATGGCTACACCTTC; CDR3 protein: CASSPSDRAGGNYGYTF
D gene: -; J gene: TRBJ1-1; V gene: TRBV5-4; clone size: -; CDR3 DNA: TGTGCCAGCAGCGCCGGGACGGGGAACACTGAAGCTTTCTTT; CDR3 protein: CASSAGTGNTEAFF
D gene: -; J gene: TRBJ2-7; V gene: TRBV9; clone size: -; CDR3 DNA: TGTGCCAGCAGCTTAGGCGAGGGTTCCTACGAGCAGTACTTC; CDR3 protein: CASSLGEGSYEQYF
D gene: -; J gene: TRBJ1-1; V gene: TRBV27; clone size: -; CDR3 DNA: TGTGCCAGCACCGAGACGATGGGAGCTGAAGCTTTCTTT; CDR3 protein: CASTETMGAEAFF
D gene: TRBD2; J gene: TRBJ2-1; V gene: TRBV27; clone size: -; CDR3 DNA: TGTGCCAGCAGTTTTGTGGGAGGGCCGATGGGTGAGCAGTTCTTC; CDR3 protein: CASSFVGGPMGEQFF
D gene: TRBD1; J gene: TRBJ2-7; V gene: TRBV5-1; clone size: once; CDR3 DNA: TGCGCCAGCAGCTTGCGCGGACAGGGCTCCTACGAGCAGTACTTC; CDR3 protein: CASSLRGQGSYEQYF
D gene: TRBD1; J gene: TRBJ2-7; V gene: TRBV2; clone size: -; CDR3 DNA: TGTGCCAGCAGTGGCTGGACAGGGGAAGACTACGAGCAGTACTTC; CDR3 protein: CASSGWTGEDYEQYF
D gene: TRBD2; J gene: TRBJ2-3; V gene: TRBV9; clone size: -; CDR3 DNA: TGTGCCAGCAGCGTAGCCAGCGGGAGGATGTCAGATACGCAGTATTTT; CDR3 protein: CASSVASGRMSDTQYF
D gene: -; J gene: TRBJ1-6; V gene: TRBV6-2/TRBV6-3; clone size: -; CDR3 DNA: TGTGCCAGCAGTCAGAAAACAGGGATCGTGTCCTATAATTCACCCCTCCACTTT; CDR3 protein: CASSQKTGIVSYNSPLHF
D gene: -; J gene: TRBJ1-2; V gene: TRBV3-1/TRBV3-2; clone size: -; CDR3 DNA: TGTGCCAGCAGCCAAGATCAAGGAAACTATGGCTACACCTTC; CDR3 protein: CASSQDQGNYGYTF
D gene: -; J gene: TRBJ1-2; V gene: TRBV7-3; clone size: -; CDR3 DNA: TGTGCCAGCACAGAACAGCTCGCGGATGGCTACACCTTC; CDR3 protein: CASTEQLADGYTF
D gene: -; J gene: TRBJ1-1; V gene: TRBV6-2/TRBV6-3; clone size: -; CDR3 DNA: TGTGCCAGCAGTTACTCGATGTTGAGCAGGGACACTGAAGCTTTCTTT; CDR3 protein: CASSYSMLSRDTEAFF
D gene: TRBD1; J gene: TRBJ1-6; V gene: TRBV7-9; clone size: -; CDR3 DNA: TGTGCCAGCAGCTCATCCGGGGGACAGGGGAATTCACCCCTCCACTTT; CDR3 protein: CASSSSGGQGNSPLHF
D gene: -; J gene: TRBJ2-5; V gene: TRBV5-1; clone size: -; CDR3 DNA: TGCGCCAGCAGCCCTGGACGGGGTTTAGGAGAGACCCAGTACTTC; CDR3 protein: CASSPGRGLGETQYF
D gene: -; J gene: TRBJ1-2; V gene: TRBV7-3; clone size: few; CDR3 DNA: TGTGCCAGCAGCTTAGACGGCTATGGCTACACCTTC; CDR3 protein: CASSLDGYGYTF
D gene: TRBD2; J gene: TRBJ2-2; V gene: TRBV5-1; clone size: -; CDR3 DNA: TGCGCCAGCAGCTCCGCCGGGACTAGTGCCTCCGGGGAGCTGTTTTTT; CDR3 protein: CASSSAGTSASGELFF
D gene: -; J gene: TRBJ2-1; V gene: TRBV19; clone size: -; CDR3 DNA: TGTGCCAGTAGTATTTTAGCCACTTCCTACAATGAGCAGTTCTTC; CDR3 protein: CASSILATSYNEQFF
D gene: -; J gene: TRBJ1-1; V gene: TRBV5-1; clone size: -; CDR3 DNA: TGCGCCAGCAGCTTGTCGGGAGGGGCCACTGAAGCTTTCTTT; CDR3 protein: CASSLSGGATEAFF
D gene: TRBD1; J gene: TRBJ1-5; V gene: TRBV28; clone size: -; CDR3 DNA: TGTGCCAGCACCCTCTTAGGACAGGGGGGACAGCCCCAGCATTTT; CDR3 protein: CASTLLGQGGQPQHF
D gene: TRBD2; J gene: TRBJ2-2; V gene: TRBV14; clone size: many; CDR3 DNA: TGTGCCAGCAGCCAAGGTCTACTAGCGGGAGGGCCCACCGGGGAGCTGTTTTTT; CDR3 protein: CASSQGLLAGGPTGELFF
D gene: -; J gene: TRBJ1-2; V gene: TRBV7-6; clone size: -; CDR3 DNA: TGTGCCAGCGGACATGCAGGGGTCTATGGCTACACCTTC; CDR3 protein: CASGHAGVYGYTF
D gene: -; J gene: TRBJ1-1; V gene: TRBV6-1; clone size: -; CDR3 DNA: TGTGCCAGCAGTGAGCAGGTTATGGACACTGAAGCTTTCTTT; CDR3 protein: CASSEQVMDTEAFF
D gene: TRBD1; J gene: TRBJ2-1; V gene: TRBV5-1; clone size: -; CDR3 DNA: TGCGCCAGCAGCGGAGGACAGGTCGGTTTCTACAATGAGCAGTTCTTC; CDR3 protein: CASSGGQVGFYNEQFF
D gene: -; J gene: TRBJ2-1; V gene: TRBV28; clone size: -; CDR3 DNA: TGTGCCAGCAGTTTCTTGGACAATGAGCAGTTCTTC; CDR3 protein: CASSFLDNEQFF
D gene: -; J gene: TRBJ1-5; V gene: TRBV6-1; clone size: few; CDR3 DNA: TGTGCCAGCAGTGAAGGGCCAAAAGGGGGGCCCCAGCATTTT; CDR3 protein: CASSEGPKGGPQHF
D gene: TRBD2; J gene: TRBJ2-5; V gene: TRBV5-1; clone size: -; CDR3 DNA: TGCGCCAGCAGCCCTTCGCGGGGGGGCGGAGAGACCCAGTACTTC; CDR3 protein: CASSPSRGGGETQYF
D gene: -; J gene: TRBJ1-2; V gene: TRBV19; clone size: -; CDR3 DNA: TGTGCCAGTAGTATTAGTCCTGGACGCCCTCGGGGTGGCTACACCTTC; CDR3 protein: CASSISPGRPRGGYTF
D gene: TRBD1; J gene: TRBJ2-1; V gene: TRBV12-3/TRBV12-4; clone size: -; CDR3 DNA: TGTGCCAGCAGCACAGGGGTGAATGAGCAGTTCTTC; CDR3 protein: CASSTGVNEQFF
D gene: -; J gene: TRBJ2-1; V gene: TRBV7-9; clone size: -; CDR3 DNA: TGTGCCAGCAGCCACACCACAGAAAGCTCCTACAATGAGCAGTTCTTC; CDR3 protein: CASSHTTESSYNEQFF
D gene: -; J gene: TRBJ1-2; V gene: TRBV7-9; clone size: -; CDR3 DNA: TGTGCCAGCAGCCGCACAGGGTTTCAGAGGGGCTACACCTTC; CDR3 protein: CASSRTGFQRGYTF
D gene: -; J gene: TRBJ1-2; V gene: TRBV11-2; clone size: -; CDR3 DNA: TGTGCCAGCAGCTTAGACAGGTCCGGGTATGGCTACACCTTC; CDR3 protein: CASSLDRSGYGYTF
D gene: TRBD2; J gene: TRBJ2-7; V gene: TRBV7-9; clone size: -; CDR3 DNA: TGTGCCAGCAGCGACCGGACTAGCGGGAAATACGAGCAGTACTTC; CDR3 protein: CASSDRTSGKYEQYF
D gene: -; J gene: TRBJ2-7; V gene: TRBV3-1/TRBV3-2; clone size: -; CDR3 DNA: TGTGCCAGCAGCCAAGTCCACGAGCAGTACTTC; CDR3 protein: CASSQVHEQYF
D gene: TRBD1; J gene: TRBJ1-3; V gene: TRBV5-4; clone size: -; CDR3 DNA: TGTGCCAGCAGCTATGGGACAGGGACTGGAAACACCATATATTTT; CDR3 protein: CASSYGTGTGNTIYF
D gene: TRBD1; J gene: TRBJ1-3; V gene: TRBV6-1; clone size: -; CDR3 DNA: TGTGCCAGCAGTGAGGGGACAGGGGTTGGAAACACCATATATTTT; CDR3 protein: CASSEGTGVGNTIYF
D gene: -; J gene: TRBJ1-6; V gene: TRBV5-6; clone size: -; CDR3 DNA: TGTGCCAGCAGCTTGGGACTCGGTTCTAATTCACCCCTCCACTTT; CDR3 protein: CASSLGLGSNSPLHF
D gene: -; J gene: TRBJ2-5; V gene: TRBV21-1; clone size: -; CDR3 DNA: TGTGCCAGCAGCACGGGGGACCGACATCAAGAGACCCAGTACTTC; CDR3 protein: CASSTGDRHQETQYF
D gene: TRBD1; J gene: TRBJ2-5; V gene: TRBV5-1; clone size: -; CDR3 DNA: TGCGCCAGCAGCCCGTACGGACAGGGCGGCCAAGAGACCCAGTACTTC; CDR3 protein: CASSPYGQGGQETQYF
D gene: TRBD2; J gene: TRBJ2-2; V gene: TRBV16; clone size: -; CDR3 DNA: TGTGCCAGCAGCCCCGGACTAGCGGGAGTCGACACCGGGGAGCTGTTTTTT; CDR3 protein: CASSPGLAGVDTGELFF
D gene: -; J gene: TRBJ1-5; V gene: TRBV19; clone size: -; CDR3 DNA: TGTGCCAGTAGTATAGGACATAGGCAGCCCCAGCATTTT; CDR3 protein: CASSIGHRQPQHF
D gene: -; J gene: TRBJ1-1; V gene: TRBV4-1; clone size: -; CDR3 DNA: TGCGCCAGCAGACCTAAAAGAGGAAACACTGAAGCTTTCTTT; CDR3 protein: CASRPKRGNTEAFF
D gene: TRBD1; J gene: TRBJ1-1; V gene: TRBV11-3; clone size: -; CDR3 DNA: TGTGCCAGCAGCTTAGTGACAGGGGCGGGAGCTTTCTTT; CDR3 protein: CASSLVTGAGAFF
D gene: -; J gene: TRBJ1-3; V gene: TRBV9; clone size: once; CDR3 DNA: TGTGCCAGCAGCGAATCGGCCTGGTCCGGAAACACCATATATTTT; CDR3 protein: CASSESAWSGNTIYF
D gene: -; J gene: TRBJ1-5; V gene: TRBV10-3; clone size: -; CDR3 DNA: TGTGCCATCAGTGAGTCGACGGGGAATCAGCCCCAGCATTTT; CDR3 protein: CAISESTGNQPQHF
D gene: -; J gene: TRBJ1-1; V gene: TRBV7-2; clone size: -; CDR3 DNA: TGTGCCAGCAGCTTCGCAGGGTACACTGAAGCTTTCTTT; CDR3 protein: CASSFAGYTEAFF
D gene: TRBD2; J gene: TRBJ2-1; V gene: TRBV11-2; clone size: -; CDR3 DNA: TGTGCCAGCAGCCCGGGAGGTAGCTCCTACAATGAGCAGTTCTTC; CDR3 protein: CASSPGGSSYNEQFF
D gene: TRBD1; J gene: TRBJ1-5; V gene: TRBV24-1; clone size: few; CDR3 DNA: TGTGCCACCAGTGATGCCGACCAGGGGGGCAATCAGCCCCAGCATTTT; CDR3 protein: CATSDADQGGNQPQHF
D gene: TRBD1; J gene: TRBJ1-2; V gene: TRBV2; clone size: -; CDR3 DNA: TGTGCCAGCAGTCAAACCTTACAGGGGATTAACTATGGCTACACCTTC; CDR3 protein: CASSQTLQGINYGYTF
D gene: -; J gene: TRBJ2-3; V gene: TRBV7-9; clone size: -; CDR3 DNA: TGTGCCAGCAGCTTAGGGGCTAGCCCAACAGATACGCAGTATTTT; CDR3 protein: CASSLGASPTDTQYF
D gene: TRBD1; J gene: TRBJ2-1; V gene: TRBV5-8; clone size: -; CDR3 DNA: TGTGCCAGCGGCGGGCCGGGACAGATATACAATGAGCAGTTCTTC; CDR3 protein: CASGGPGQIYNEQFF
D gene: TRBD2; J gene: TRBJ2-1; V gene: TRBV27; clone size: -; CDR3 DNA: TGTGCCAGCAGTTTTACTAGCGGGAGTGCCAATGAGCAGTTCTTC; CDR3 protein: CASSFTSGSANEQFF
D gene: -; J gene: TRBJ1-6; V gene: TRBV9; clone size: -; CDR3 DNA: TGTGCCAGCAGCGTAGGTGGAGATTCACCCCTCCACTTT; CDR3 protein: CASSVGGDSPLHF